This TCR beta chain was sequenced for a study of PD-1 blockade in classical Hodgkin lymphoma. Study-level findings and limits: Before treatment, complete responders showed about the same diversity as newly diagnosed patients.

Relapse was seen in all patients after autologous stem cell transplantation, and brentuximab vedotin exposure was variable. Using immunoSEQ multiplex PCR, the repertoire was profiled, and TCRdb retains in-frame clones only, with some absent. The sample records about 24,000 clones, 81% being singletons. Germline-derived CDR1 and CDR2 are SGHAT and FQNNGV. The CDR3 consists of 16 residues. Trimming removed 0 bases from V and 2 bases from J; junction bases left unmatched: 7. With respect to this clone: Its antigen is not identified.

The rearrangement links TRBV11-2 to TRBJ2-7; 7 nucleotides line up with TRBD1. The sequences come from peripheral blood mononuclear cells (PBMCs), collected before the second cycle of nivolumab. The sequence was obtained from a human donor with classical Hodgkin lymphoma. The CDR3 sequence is CASSLDYRDRAYEQYF. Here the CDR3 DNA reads TGTGCCAGCAGCTTAGATTACCGGGACAGAGCCTACGAGCAGTACTTC.